Reported below is one T cell receptor beta chain. This entry belongs to a study of blood T cell repertoires in COVID-19. Turning to the study itself: Acute-phase and convalescent COVID-19 samples originated in the United States, Italy and Spain. Sources were T cells, B-cell-depleted T cells, or PBMCs; the material itself was cDNA or gDNA.

Sequencing was performed with immunoSEQ multiplex PCR; in TCRdb, only in-frame clones are kept and a portion is missing. The sample consists of roughly 120,000 clones, around 77% of them appearing once. Sequencing was carried out using peripheral blood. This receptor was identified in a human donor in a cohort sampled during active COVID-19.

The CDR3 sequence is CASSHGQGMSGYTF. DNA for the CDR3: TGTGCCAGCAGTCACGGACAGGGGATGTCTGGCTACACCTTC. This sequence joins TRBV5-4 and TRBJ1-2; 9 bases line up with TRBD1. The CDR3 runs to 14 residues. The V gene end was trimmed by 5 bases and the J gene end by 7 bases; junction bases not matched to a gene: 9. Germline V gene data show CDR1 as SGHNT and CDR2 as YYREEE (reference sequence).